One sample yielded the 11 T cell receptor beta chains listed below, sequenced in a study of blood T cell repertoires in COVID-19. TCRdb's copy holds only in-frame clones and misses some; the assay was immunoSEQ multiplex PCR. Of 300,000 to 400,000 clones listed, 80% to 90% were seen once; the top ten hold roughly 8.9%. Specimen: peripheral blood. Receptor source: a man aged 30 to 39 with COVID-19, enrolled during active disease.

This rearrangement joins TRBV7-2 to TRBJ1-2; 8 bases agree with TRBD1. CDR3 length: 12 amino acids. The germline V gene encodes CDR1 SGHTA and CDR2 FQGNSA. Trimming at V came to 5 bases and at J to 9 bases, leaving 5 bases not matched to a gene. This chain's CDR3 is CASSPRTGSYTF. As DNA, the CDR3 is TGTGCCAGCAGCCCAAGGACAGGGAGCTACACCTTC.

This rearrangement joins TRBV19 to TRBJ1-2; D might be TRBD1 (5 bases). The CDR3 contains 12 residues. Trimming cost V 10 bases and J 4 bases, with 13 bases left between them. CDR1 is LNHDA, CDR2 SQIVND, per germline (reference sequence). Written as DNA, the CDR3 is TGTGCCACCAGAGTGGGGCCCTATGGCTACACCTTC. Its protein product is CATRVGPYGYTF.

The chain combines TRBV20-1 with TRBJ1-1; no definite D call. This CDR3 has 11 amino acids. V was pared by 6 bases and J by 3 bases, with 8 bases between. CDR1 and CDR2 from the germline V gene are DFQATT and SNEGSKA (reference sequence). The CDR3 DNA sequence: TGCAGTGCCGACCGGGACACTGAAGCTTTCTTT. Translated: CSADRDTEAFF.

J is TRBJ1-1 and V is TRBV7-9; D not certain. This CDR3 is 15 amino acids long. CDR1 is SEHNR, CDR2 FQNEAQ, per germline (reference sequence). Between the trimmed V and J ends, which lost 4 bases and 7 bases, there was a span of 19 bases. The CDR3: CASSSRRRGEGEAFF. Here the CDR3 DNA reads TGTGCCAGCAGCTCTAGGAGACGCGGGGAGGGTGAAGCTTTCTTT.

J is TRBJ1-1 and V is TRBV25-1; D is possibly TRBD1 (6 bases). The V and J ends lost 1 base and 1 base respectively, with 10 bases between them. Germline V gene lookup returns CDR1 MGHDK and CDR2 SYGVNS. The CDR3 is 15 residues long. Written as DNA, the CDR3 is TGTGCCAGCAGTGAATTCCGGACAGAGAACACTGAAGCTTTCTTT. This codes for CASSEFRTENTEAFF.

V gene TRBV6-1 combines with J gene TRBJ2-1; the match to TRBD1 covers 8 bases. V shed 3 bases, J shed 6 bases, and the junction held 4 bases outside the gene matches. The germline gives CDR1 MNHNS, CDR2 SASEGT. CDR3 size: 14 residues. The chain's CDR3 is CASSDQGAINEQFF. As DNA, the CDR3 is TGTGCCAGCAGTGATCAGGGGGCAATCAATGAGCAGTTCTTC.

V and J are TRBV18 and TRBJ2-7, with TRBD1 as a possible D gene (6 bases). Trimming removed 4 bases from V and 4 bases from J, with 11 bases in between. Germline V gives CDR1 KGHSH, CDR2 LQKENI. The CDR3 is 13 residues long. The CDR3 loop is CASSLGTSYEQYF. The CDR3 coding sequence is TGTGCCAGCTCACTCGGGACATCTTACGAGCAGTACTTC.

The genes are TRBV7-3 and TRBJ2-1, with D perhaps matching TRBD2 (5 bases). The germline V gene has CDR1 SGHTA and CDR2 FQGTGA. V lost 5 bases, J lost 9 bases, and 17 bases lay in between. The CDR3 totals 14 residues. The CDR3 sequence: CASSLIGGGGEQFF. In nucleotides, the CDR3 is TGTGCCAGCAGCCTCATCGGAGGTGGCGGTGAGCAGTTCTTC.

The chain uses TRBV27 and TRBJ2-7, with 7 bases fitting TRBD2. V gave up 6 bases and J gave up 3 bases; unmatched junction bases: 5. CDR1 is MNHEY and CDR2 is SMNVEV in the germline V gene (reference sequence). The CDR3 runs to 13 residues. CDR3 DNA: TGTGCCAGCAGAGCGGGGCTACTCTACGAGCAGTACTTC. It encodes CASRAGLLYEQYF.

The chain has TRBV18 and TRBJ2-3; a weak D match, TRBD1 (6 bases). This CDR3 comprises 13 residues. Trimming stripped 4 bases from V and 3 bases from J, with 8 bases between. Per the germline V gene, CDR1 is KGHSH and CDR2 is LQKENI. The CDR3 here is CASSQGDTDTQYF. The CDR3, as DNA: TGTGCCAGCTCACAGGGGGATACAGATACGCAGTATTTT.

The rearrangement links TRBV28 to TRBJ1-2; D is unclear. CDR3 length: 14 residues. The germline V gene has CDR1 MDHEN and CDR2 SYDVKM. The V gene lost 6 bases and the J gene lost 8 bases, with 19 bases spanning the gap. CDR3 sequence (DNA): TGTGCCAGCAGCCTCCCCGGTGGTCTGAGAGGCTACACCTTC. Encoded protein: CASSLPGGLRGYTF.